These 27 T cell receptor beta chains originate from one sample sequenced in a study of beta chain features in type 1 diabetes. Sequencing targeted expressed TCRB transcripts, as all isolated RNA had been reverse transcribed. Sequenced by immunoSEQ multiplex PCR; TCRdb stores in-frame clones only, minus some. The table records approximately 380,000 clones, more than 13% of them present only once. The sample consisted of naive CD4+ T cells from blood. These receptors came from a woman aged 18 to 35 in good health.

This chain uses TRBV29-1 with TRBJ2-1; 7 nucleotides line up with TRBD2. With 3 bases clipped from V and 9 bases from J, the junction kept 11 bases outside the gene matches. Germline lookup yields CDR1 SQVTM and CDR2 ANQGSEA. The CDR3 runs to 14 residues. CDR3 bases: TGCAGCGTTGATCTGGGTGGGAGGGATGGTGAGCAGTTCTTC. Amino acids: CSVDLGGRDGEQFF.

The J gene is TRBJ2-7, the V gene TRBV7-3; TRBD1 matches at 11 bases. Per germline, CDR1 SGHTA and CDR2 FQGTGA. The CDR3 sequence is 14 residues long. V lost 4 bases and J lost 3; bases outside the gene matches: 2. The CDR3 loop is CASSSGTGGYEQYF. The CDR3 region has the DNA TGTGCCAGCAGCTCAGGGACAGGGGGCTACGAGCAGTACTTC.

This clone was observed a few times. This chain uses TRBV29-1 with TRBJ2-7; 8 bases are a match to TRBD2. The CDR3 is made up of 15 amino acids. The germline V gene has CDR1 SQVTM and CDR2 ANQGSEA. The trim removed 4 bases at V and 5 bases at J, leaving 13 bases unmatched. DNA for the CDR3: TGCAGCGTTGGCCACCGGGGTAGCGGGACCCACGAGCAGTACTTC. Its translation is CSVGHRGSGTHEQYF.

This rearrangement joins TRBV5-4 to TRBJ2-7, with D maybe TRBD2 (5 bases). The CDR3 is 15 residues long. Trimming left V 5 bases short and J 5 bases short, with 20 bases between. Germline V gives CDR1 SGHNT, CDR2 YYREEE (reference sequence). The CDR3 region is CASSHSRGRSHEQYF. As DNA, the CDR3 is TGTGCCAGCAGTCACTCGAGAGGGCGGTCCCACGAGCAGTACTTC.

The chain recombines TRBV28 with TRBJ1-5, with D possibly matching TRBD1 (5 bases). Trimming shortened V by 6 bases and J by 0 bases, and 12 bases separated the two germline ends. The germline CDR1 and CDR2 sequences are MDHEN and SYDVKM. The CDR3 contains 15 residues. CDR3 sequence: CASSLSGSSNQPQHF. The CDR3 DNA is TGTGCCAGCAGCCTCTCAGGGTCTAGCAATCAGCCCCAGCATTTT.

The rearrangement uses TRBV30 and TRBJ1-2; unclear D gene. Germline assignment: CDR1 GTSNPN and CDR2 SVGIG (reference sequence). This CDR3 is 10 amino acids long. The V gene lost 7 bases and the J gene lost 4 bases, with 7 bases spanning the gap. The CDR3 DNA follows: TGTGCCTACTACGTCTATGGCTACACCTTC. This encodes CAYYVYGYTF.

This clone was observed a few times. Here the CDR3 DNA reads TGTGCCAGCAGTCCGGGTCAGGGGGTGGGAGAGACCCAGTACTTC. It codes for CASSPGQGVGETQYF. The chain links TRBV25-1 to TRBJ2-5, with TRBD1 matching 7 bases. This CDR3 region has 15 residues. Per the germline V gene, CDR1 is MGHDK and CDR2 is SYGVNS. V was clipped by 5 bases and J by 4 bases; unmatched bases: 10.

This clone was observed a few times. V usage is TRBV5-4 and J usage is TRBJ2-2; D is perhaps TRBD1 (6 bases). The CDR3 runs to 15 residues. Germline CDR1 and CDR2: SGHNT and YYREEE (reference sequence). V lost 3 bases, J lost 5 bases, and 14 bases lay in between. This chain's CDR3 is CASSSPPGETGELFF. DNA of the CDR3: TGTGCCAGCAGCTCCCCCCCAGGGGAAACCGGGGAGCTGTTTTTT.

This clone has only a few counts. J is TRBJ2-7 and V is TRBV30, with 7 bases aligning to TRBD2. Germline V gives CDR1 GTSNPN, CDR2 SVGIG (reference sequence). V was clipped by 0 bases and J by 3 bases; unmatched bases: 8. The CDR3 runs 15 residues. CDR3 bases: TGTGCCTGGAGTGTCTCCTCTAGCGGCCACTACGAGCAGTACTTC. Its translation: CAWSVSSSGHYEQYF.

The sample holds a few counts of this clone. V gene TRBV30 combines with J gene TRBJ1-1; D is uncertain. V was cut by 8 bases and J by 1 base, with 8 bases left in between. The length of the CDR3 is 11 residues. CDR1 is GTSNPN and CDR2 is SVGIG in the germline V gene (reference sequence). The CDR3, as DNA: TGTGCCCGCCAAGCGAACACTGAAGCTTTCTTT. Protein product: CARQANTEAFF.

Here the CDR3 reads CASSGPREYEQYF. CDR3 sequence (DNA): TGTGCCAGCAGTGGGCCACGGGAATACGAGCAGTACTTC. The rearrangement uses TRBV6-6 and TRBJ2-7; possible D gene TRBD2, 5 bases. V was cut by 5 bases and J by 4 bases, with 12 bases left in between. CDR1 MNHNY and CDR2 SVGAGI come from the germline V gene (reference sequence). The CDR3 extends over 13 amino acids.

This clone was seen more than once but under ten times. The chain couples TRBV18 to TRBJ1-1; D is perhaps TRBD1 (5 bases). The germline V gene has CDR1 KGHSH and CDR2 LQKENI. V gave up 3 bases and J gave up 2 bases, with 13 bases separating them. CDR3 length equals 15 residues. In DNA, the CDR3 is TGTGCCAGCTCACCGGACCTTGACAGTAACACTGAAGCTTTCTTT. It is translated as CASSPDLDSNTEAFF. Supplemented by reference TRBV18 and TRBJ1-1, the full variable domain reads NAGVMQNPRHLVRRRGQEARLRCSPMKGHSHVYWYRQLPEEGLKFMVYLQKENIIDESGMPKERFSAEFPKEGPSILRIQQVVRGDSAAYFCASSPDLDSNTEAFFGQGTRLTVV.

This clone has more than one count but fewer than ten. The chain uses TRBV4-2 and TRBJ2-7; tentatively, D is TRBD2 (6 bases). Germline loops: CDR1 LGHNA, CDR2 YNFKEQ. This CDR3 is built from 15 residues. V shed 1 base and J shed 4 bases, with 14 bases lying between them. CDR3: CASSQAGGTGYEQYF. CDR3 coding DNA: TGTGCCAGCAGCCAAGCAGGCGGGACTGGTTACGAGCAGTACTTC.

This clone was detected a few times. The V and J genes are TRBV6-4 and TRBJ2-3; 8 positions agree with TRBD2. The CDR3 is 15 residues long. Germline V gene data show CDR1 as MRHNA and CDR2 as SNTAGT. V was pared by 3 bases and J by 5 bases, with 7 bases of the junction left unmatched. Here the CDR3 DNA reads TGTGCCAGCAGTGAACGGGTAGCGGGAAAAGATACGCAGTATTTT. It yields the protein CASSERVAGKDTQYF.

This clone was seen a few times. The chain recombines TRBV12-5 with TRBJ2-2, with no clear D. Trimming took 5 bases from V and 5 from J, leaving 3 bases between them. The CDR3 covers 11 residues. Germline lookup yields CDR1 LGHNT and CDR2 FRNRAP. CDR3 DNA sequence: TGTGCTAGTGGTCAGACCGGGGAGCTGTTTTTT. It codes for CASGQTGELFF. The full variable domain, its missing parts supplied by reference TRBV12-5 and TRBJ2-2, is DARVTQTPRHKVTEMGQEVTMRCQPILGHNTVFWYRQTMMQGLELLAYFRNRAPLDDSGMPKDRFSAEMPDATLATLKIQPSEPRDSAVYFCASGQTGELFFGEGSRLTVL.

This clone has just a few counts. The chain couples TRBV28 to TRBJ2-1; D is unclear. The CDR3 contains 13 residues. V was clipped by 4 bases and J by 6 bases, with 10 bases between them. CDR1 MDHEN and CDR2 SYDVKM come from the germline V gene. The CDR3 region has the DNA TGTGCCAGCAGTTCTCCCATGCGCAATGAGCAGTTCTTC. Encoded protein: CASSSPMRNEQFF.

In this sample, this clone turned up a few times. The chain couples TRBV25-1 to TRBJ1-1; D is unclear. CDR1 and CDR2 (germline): MGHDK, SYGVNS. The V and J ends lost 8 bases and 1 base respectively, with 11 bases between them. CDR3 size: 13 residues. The DNA for the CDR3 is TGTGCCAGCTCTCGTCGGGGGAACACTGAAGCTTTCTTT. It is translated as CASSRRGNTEAFF.

Points on this clone: In the same sample, other DNA sequences code for this CDR3. The V and J genes are TRBV20-1 and TRBJ1-1; no firm D call. Germline V gene data show CDR1 as DFQATT and CDR2 as SNEGSKA (reference sequence). The CDR3 is 11 amino acids. V was pared by 5 bases and J by 4 bases, with 8 bases between. The CDR3 here is CSAGRGTEAFF. The CDR3 region has the DNA TGCAGTGCTGGCCGGGGCACTGAAGCTTTCTTT.

This chain links TRBV28 with TRBJ1-2; D is uncertain. Germline CDR1 and CDR2: MDHEN and SYDVKM. This CDR3 has 13 residues. V shed 3 bases and J shed 2 bases, with 7 bases lying between them. The CDR3 sequence: CASSFDRNYGYTF. Written as DNA, the CDR3 is TGTGCCAGCAGTTTCGATCGGAACTATGGCTACACCTTC.

The rearrangement uses TRBV7-9 and TRBJ1-2; unclear D gene. The CDR3 has 14 residues. Germline CDR1 and CDR2: SEHNR and FQNEAQ (reference sequence). V was pared by 4 bases and J by 5 bases, with 14 bases between. The CDR3 bases are TGTGCCAGCAGCTCAGGTGTAGAGGGATATGGCTACACCTTC. Translation: CASSSGVEGYGYTF.

This chain connects TRBV4-1 to TRBJ2-5, with D unresolved. The V and J ends lost 4 bases and 4 bases respectively, with 4 bases between them. The CDR3 has 11 amino acids. Germline V gene sequence: CDR1 MGHRA, CDR2 YSYEKL. In DNA, the CDR3 is TGCGCCAGCAGCCGCGGAGAGACCCAGTACTTC. Amino acid sequence: CASSRGETQYF.

The CDR3 loop is CAWSVSSVVWADTQYF. CDR3 DNA: TGTGCCTGGAGTGTAAGCTCGGTGGTGTGGGCCGATACGCAGTATTTT. J is TRBJ2-3 and V is TRBV30, with D unclear. V lost 0 bases and J lost 6, with 19 bases in between. The germline V gene encodes CDR1 GTSNPN and CDR2 SVGIG (reference sequence). The CDR3 covers 16 residues.

The chain uses TRBV7-2 and TRBJ1-2; the D gene is possibly TRBD1 (6 bases). Trimming left V 5 bases short and J 7 bases short, with 20 bases between. Germline assignment: CDR1 SGHTA and CDR2 FQGNSA. The CDR3 contains 15 residues. Here the CDR3 reads CASSPQVTGRGGYTF. The CDR3 nucleotides are TGTGCCAGCAGCCCCCAAGTTACAGGGCGCGGTGGCTACACCTTC.

V and J are TRBV28 and TRBJ1-1; the D gene is possibly TRBD1 (5 bases). Trimming removed 7 bases at V and 4 bases at J, with 13 bases between. This CDR3 spans 13 amino acids. Germline values: CDR1 MDHEN, CDR2 SYDVKM. As DNA, the CDR3 is TGTGCCAGCATCCCCGGGGGGGGCACTGAAGCTTTCTTT. Its translation is CASIPGGGTEAFF.

This clone was seen a handful of times. The chain recombines TRBV30 with TRBJ1-2; 9 bases agree with TRBD1. Germline CDR1 and CDR2: GTSNPN and SVGIG (reference sequence). This CDR3 has 14 amino acids. V gave up 5 bases and J gave up 4 bases; unmatched junction bases: 8. The CDR3 sequence: CAWGDPDRGYGYTF. The CDR3 bases are TGTGCCTGGGGGGACCCGGACAGGGGCTATGGCTACACCTTC.

This clone was seen a few times. This rearrangement joins TRBV28 to TRBJ1-1; a weak D match, TRBD1 (6 bases). The CDR3 runs 14 residues. The V end was cut by 2 bases, the J end by 11 bases, with 18 bases between. Germline lookup yields CDR1 MDHEN and CDR2 SYDVKM. CDR3 bases: TGTGCCAGCAGTTTAGACAGGCGGATGAGTAGCGCTTTCTTT. The encoded protein is CASSLDRRMSSAFF. Combining the CDR3 with reference TRBV28 and TRBJ1-1 gives the whole variable domain DVKVTQSSRYLVKRTGEKVFLECVQDMDHENMFWYRQDPGLGLRLIYFSYDVKMKEKGDIPEGYSVSREKKERFSLILESASTNQTSMYLCASSLDRRMSSAFFGQGTRLTVV.

Here the CDR3 DNA reads TGTGCCAGCAGCCCCCACGAGAATGAGCAGTTCTTC. Its translation is CASSPHENEQFF. The rearrangement joins TRBV7-2 to TRBJ2-1, with D uncertain. Looked up from germline, CDR1 is SGHTA and CDR2 is FQGNSA. The CDR3 sequence is 12 residues long. The V end lost 5 bases, the J end lost 7 bases, and 9 bases lay between the germline ends. The whole variable domain, remainder taken from reference TRBV7-2 and TRBJ2-1, is GAGVSQSPSNKVTEKGKDVELRCDPISGHTALYWYRQSLGQGLEFLIYFQGNSAPDKSGLPSDRFSAERTGGSVSTLTIQRTQQEDSAVYLCASSPHENEQFFGPGTRLTVL.